This TCR beta chain comes out of a study of cytomegalovirus exposure and HLA in healthy donors. Whole-study findings and limits: An analysis that was carried out later associated 17,000 or so TCR beta sequences with HLA alleles at 0.05 false discovery rate. Across donors, sequencing depth was assumed by presence/absence analyses to be roughly uniform.

This clone was observed a single time. Its antigen is not identified. The V segment lost 4 bases and the J segment 9 bases; nucleotides outside the gene matches: 4. CDR3 length: 13 residues. The germline gives CDR1 ENHRY, CDR2 SYGVKD. 60 Vbeta and 13 Jbeta primers were used in PCR. Profiled with immunoSEQ multiplex PCR; TCRdb holds only in-frame clones, not every one. This sample has over 150,000 clones, with roughly four fifths found just once. The clonotype comes from a girl between 10 and 17 years old in good health and CMV-seropositive. Material: PBMCs. The rearrangement links TRBV10-3 to TRBJ2-4; 9 positions agree with TRBD1. Here the CDR3 DNA reads TGTGCCATCAGTGGGGACAGGGAAGGCATTCAGTACTTC. It yields the protein CAISGDREGIQYF.